One sample yielded the 31 T cell receptor beta chains listed below, sequenced in a study of blood T cell repertoires in COVID-19. The method was immunoSEQ multiplex PCR; TCRdb's version includes in-frame clones alone and lacks a portion of them. Of approximately 97,000 clones in the sample, around 87% were seen once. Sequencing input: peripheral blood. These receptor sequences come from a man aged 50 or older with active or convalescent COVID-19.

CDR3 protein: CASSQGRGLDGYTF. The DNA for the CDR3 is TGTGCCAGCAGCCAAGGGAGGGGGCTGGATGGCTACACCTTC. The chain has TRBV3-1 (or the pseudogene TRBV3-2) and TRBJ1-2, with 7 bases lining up with TRBD1. The CDR3 length is 14 residues. V shed 1 base and J 6 bases; nucleotides not matched to a gene: 5. Looked up from germline, CDR1 is LGHDT and CDR2 is YNNKEL (reference sequence).

The CDR3 sequence is CASSRPVGTASGNTIYF. CDR3 bases: TGCGCCAGCAGCCGTCCCGTTGGGACAGCCTCTGGAAACACCATATATTTT. This chain links TRBV4-1 with TRBJ1-3; 7 bases map to TRBD1. CDR3 size: 17 residues. J gave up 0 bases and V 4 bases, and 9 bases lay outside the gene matches. The germline V gene encodes CDR1 MGHRA and CDR2 YSYEKL.

The rearrangement joins TRBV14 to TRBJ2-1; D gene unclear. CDR1 is SGHDN, CDR2 FVKESK, per germline. The CDR3 has 14 amino acids. The V end was cut by 7 bases, the J end by 4 bases, with 14 bases between. The CDR3 spells CASTKASAYNEQFF. CDR3 nucleotides: TGTGCCAGCACCAAAGCGTCGGCATACAATGAGCAGTTCTTC. Based on the CDR3 plus reference TRBV14 and TRBJ2-1, the full variable domain is EAGVTQFPSHSVIEKGQTVTLRCDPISGHDNLYWYRRVMGKEIKFLLHFVKESKQDESGMPNNRFLAERTGGTYSTLKVQPAELEDSGVYFCASTKASAYNEQFFGPGTRLTVL.

The gene calls are TRBV24-1 and TRBJ2-1, with D possibly TRBD2 on 6 matching bases. The CDR3 spans 13 residues. V was trimmed by 3 bases and J by 15 bases, leaving 17 bases between them. The germline V gene encodes CDR1 KGHDR and CDR2 SFDVKD. The CDR3 protein is CATSDDTPSVRFF. CDR3 nucleotide sequence: TGTGCCACCAGTGATGACACCCCTAGCGTTCGGTTCTTC.

The V call is TRBV19, the J call TRBJ1-1, with 8 bases identical to TRBD1. Germline CDR1 and CDR2: LNHDA and SQIVND (reference sequence). V lost 6 bases and J lost 1; bases outside the gene matches: 4. This CDR3 is built from 14 residues. The CDR3 protein is CASSQGQGNTEAFF. The CDR3 DNA is TGTGCCAGTAGCCAAGGACAGGGGAACACTGAAGCTTTCTTT.

This rearrangement joins TRBV18 to TRBJ2-2; 7 bases align to TRBD1. Germline CDR1 and CDR2: KGHSH and LQKENI. The length of the CDR3 is 15 residues. V gave up 4 bases and J gave up 0 bases; unmatched junction bases: 2. CDR3 sequence: CASSRQGPNTGELFF. In DNA, the CDR3 is TGTGCCAGCTCACGACAGGGACCGAACACCGGGGAGCTGTTTTTT.

This chain joins TRBV7-9 and TRBJ1-2; D ambiguous. Germline V gene lookup returns CDR1 SEHNR and CDR2 FQNEAQ (reference sequence). The CDR3 sequence is 15 residues long. V lost 2 bases and J lost 5, with 15 bases in between. The CDR3 coding sequence is TGTGCCAGCAGCTTAAGTAATATCCAGACTTATGGCTACACCTTC. This codes for CASSLSNIQTYGYTF. The entire variable domain, with the rest obtained from reference TRBV7-9 and TRBJ1-2, is as follows: DTGVSQNPRHKITKRGQNVTFRCDPISEHNRLYWYRQTLGQGPEFLTYFQNEAQLEKSRLLSDRFSAERPKGSFSTLEIQRTEQGDSAMYLCASSLSNIQTYGYTFGSGTRLTVV.

The chain combines TRBV30 with TRBJ2-5; tentative D call: TRBD2 (5 bases). This CDR3 region has 12 residues. V dropped 5 bases and J dropped 1 base, with 8 bases sitting between them. The germline V gene encodes CDR1 GTSNPN and CDR2 SVGIG (reference sequence). Here the CDR3 DNA reads TGTGCCTGGGGGGAGAGCCAAGAGACCCAGTACTTC. Protein product: CAWGESQETQYF.

V gene TRBV19 combines with J gene TRBJ1-5; D gene unclear. Trimming took off 2 bases at V and 2 bases at J, with 16 bases between the two ends. Per germline, CDR1 LNHDA and CDR2 SQIVND (reference sequence). The CDR3 is made up of 17 amino acids. DNA for the CDR3: TGTGCCAGTAGTATATTCGGGTTGACGTATGGCAATCAGCCCCAGCATTTT. Protein sequence: CASSIFGLTYGNQPQHF. Combining the CDR3 with reference TRBV19 and TRBJ1-5 gives the whole variable domain DGGITQSPKYLFRKEGQNVTLSCEQNLNHDAMYWYRQDPGQGLRLIYYSQIVNDFQKGDIAEGYSVSREKKESFPLTVTSAQKNPTAFYLCASSIFGLTYGNQPQHFGDGTRLSIL.

V usage is TRBV9 and J usage is TRBJ1-5; D is unclear. The CDR3 spans 14 residues. V was clipped by 3 bases and J by 1 base, with 8 bases between them. CDR1 SGDLS and CDR2 YYNGEE come from the germline V gene. The CDR3 nucleotides read TGTGCCAGCAGCGCCCCGGGGAGCAATCAGCCCCAGCATTTT. Protein product: CASSAPGSNQPQHF.

Worth noting for this clone: Other DNA sequences in this sample translate to the same CDR3. The gene calls are TRBV5-1 and TRBJ1-4; possible D gene TRBD1, 6 bases. The CDR3 has 13 amino acids. Trimming pared 1 base from V and 8 bases from J, leaving 9 bases between. Germline V lookup: CDR1 SGHRS, CDR2 YFSETQ. The CDR3 spells CASSLTGSEKLFF. The CDR3 bases are TGCGCCAGCAGCTTGACAGGGAGCGAAAAACTGTTTTTT.

The V call is TRBV19, the J call TRBJ2-4; the D gene is possibly TRBD2 (5 bases). This CDR3 region has 14 residues. Germline-derived CDR1 and CDR2 are LNHDA and SQIVND (reference sequence). Trimming stripped 5 bases from V and 9 bases from J, with 17 bases between. In DNA, the CDR3 is TGTGCCAGTAGTCCTGACCCCGGGGTTGGCATTCAGTACTTC. Its translation is CASSPDPGVGIQYF.

CDR3 DNA sequence: TGTGCCAGCTCAGGGGCCGGGACTGAAGCTTTCTTT. This sequence encodes CASSGAGTEAFF. The chain is built from TRBV6-5 and TRBJ1-1; D might be TRBD1 (6 bases). V gave up 8 bases and J gave up 5 bases, with 12 bases separating them. CDR3 length: 12 residues. Germline-derived CDR1 and CDR2 are MNHEY and SVGAGI.

The chain joins TRBV7-8 to TRBJ2-7; D is possibly TRBD1 (5 bases). The CDR3 runs 13 residues. CDR1 is SGHVS, CDR2 FQNEAQ, per germline. V dropped 5 bases and J dropped 0 bases, with 8 bases sitting between them. CDR3 coding DNA: TGTGCCAGCAGCCTCGGACACTCCTACGAGCAGTACGTC. Amino acids: CASSLGHSYEQYV.

J is TRBJ2-3 and V is TRBV29-1; D is perhaps TRBD2 (6 bases). The ends were cut back, 4 bases at V and 3 bases at J, with 8 bases in the middle. This CDR3 spans 12 amino acids. Germline assignment: CDR1 SQVTM and CDR2 ANQGSEA. CDR3 bases: TGCAGCGTTGGGCGGGAAACAGATACGCAGTATTTT. Its translation is CSVGRETDTQYF.

On this clone: Within the sample, other DNA sequences also encode this same CDR3. The gene calls are TRBV5-1 and TRBJ2-5; 7 bases are a match to TRBD1. J gave up 2 bases and V 4 bases, and 5 bases lay outside the gene matches. Per germline, CDR1 SGHRS and CDR2 YFSETQ. The CDR3 runs 14 residues. CDR3 nucleotide sequence: TGCGCCAGCAGCCCGGGACAGCCGCAAGAGACCCAGTACTTC. Translated, it gives CASSPGQPQETQYF. Using reference TRBV5-1 and TRBJ2-5 for the parts outside the CDR3, the full variable domain is KAGVTQTPRYLIKTRGQQVTLSCSPISGHRSVSWYQQTPGQGLQFLFEYFSETQRNKGNFPGRFSGRQFSNSRSEMNVSTLELGDSALYLCASSPGQPQETQYFGPGTRLLVL.

This clone was seen once. The V gene is TRBV7-6, the J gene TRBJ1-1; 7 bases line up with TRBD1. Trimming took 5 bases from V and 9 from J; bases not matched to a gene: 9. This CDR3 comprises 13 residues. Germline lookup yields CDR1 SGHVS and CDR2 FNYEAQ. The CDR3 region is CASSQGQDLKAFF. CDR3 nucleotides: TGTGCCAGCAGCCAAGGACAGGACTTAAAAGCTTTCTTT.

V and J are TRBV5-1 and TRBJ2-5; 9 nucleotides align to TRBD2. This CDR3 has 15 residues. V shed 3 bases, J shed 3 bases, and the junction held 6 bases outside the gene matches. Germline V CDR1 and CDR2: SGHRS, YFSETQ. The CDR3 region is CASSSSGATEETQYF. The CDR3 DNA sequence: TGCGCCAGCAGCTCTAGCGGGGCGACTGAAGAGACCCAGTACTTC. Full variable domain (missing parts from reference TRBV5-1 and TRBJ2-5): KAGVTQTPRYLIKTRGQQVTLSCSPISGHRSVSWYQQTPGQGLQFLFEYFSETQRNKGNFPGRFSGRQFSNSRSEMNVSTLELGDSALYLCASSSSGATEETQYFGPGTRLLVL.

CDR3 amino acids: CASILAGVLHNEQFF. For the CDR3, the DNA is TGTGCCAGCATTCTAGCGGGGGTCCTCCACAATGAGCAGTTCTTC. The chain recombines TRBV2 with TRBJ2-1, with TRBD2 matching 10 bases. This CDR3 comprises 15 residues. Germline V gene lookup returns CDR1 SNHLY and CDR2 FYNNEI. V was clipped by 7 bases and J by 5 bases; unmatched bases: 8. The whole variable domain, filled in from reference TRBV2 and TRBJ2-1, reads EPEVTQTPSHQVTQMGQEVILRCVPISNHLYFYWYRQILGQKVEFLVSFYNNEISEKSEIFDDQFSVERPDGSNFTLKIRSTKLEDSAMYFCASILAGVLHNEQFFGPGTRLTVL.

The V and J genes are TRBV4-3 and TRBJ2-1; 12 bases are a match to TRBD2. CDR1 LGHNA and CDR2 YSLEER come from the germline V gene. The CDR3 loop spans 17 amino acids. With 2 bases clipped from V and 4 bases from J, the junction kept 6 bases outside the gene matches. The CDR3 coding sequence is TGCGCCAGCAGCCAACTAGCGGGGGGGGCTATGTACAATGAGCAGTTCTTC. This sequence encodes CASSQLAGGAMYNEQFF.

In its sample, this clone was seen many times. The chain joins TRBV5-5 to TRBJ1-5; D may be TRBD1 (6 bases). Between the trimmed V and J ends, which lost 4 bases and 8 bases, there was a span of 22 bases. CDR3 length: 16 residues. Germline CDR1 is SGHKS and CDR2 is YYEKEE (reference sequence). The chain's CDR3 is CASSPRGTLLGEPQHF. The CDR3 DNA reads as TGTGCCAGCAGCCCAAGGGGGACGCTACTCGGGGAGCCCCAGCATTTT.

The V call is TRBV5-6, the J call TRBJ2-7; 7 positions match TRBD1. This CDR3 region has 14 residues. Germline loops: CDR1 SGHDT, CDR2 YYEEEE. Unmatched junction bases numbered 7, after V lost 6 bases and J lost 1 base. CDR3: CASTRQGVSYEQYF. The CDR3 DNA is TGTGCCAGCACAAGGCAGGGGGTGTCCTACGAGCAGTACTTC.

The V gene is TRBV3-1 (or the pseudogene TRBV3-2), the J gene TRBJ2-5, with D maybe TRBD2 (6 bases). This CDR3 region has 15 residues. Trimming shortened V by 0 bases and J by 6 bases, and 14 bases separated the two germline ends. Germline CDR1 reads LGHDT; CDR2 reads YNNKEL (reference sequence). The CDR3 nucleotides are TGTGCCAGCAGCCAAGAAGGTGGAGGGTCGAAGACCCAGTACTTC. Amino acids: CASSQEGGGSKTQYF.

On this clone: The same CDR3 arises from other DNA sequences in this sample as well. V is TRBV11-2 and J is TRBJ2-3; tentatively, D is TRBD2 (6 bases). Germline V gives CDR1 SGHAT, CDR2 FQNNGV. CDR3 length: 14 amino acids. V gave up 4 bases and J gave up 0 bases, with 8 bases separating them. CDR3 bases: TGTGCCAGCAGCTCTGGGACTAGCACAGATACGCAGTATTTT. Translated: CASSSGTSTDTQYF.

The CDR3 nucleotides are TGTGCCAGCAGGAGCACCGGGACAGGGGGCAGTGAGCAGTTCTTC. Its protein product is CASRSTGTGGSEQFF. The chain carries TRBV3-1 (or the pseudogene TRBV3-2) and TRBJ2-1, with 12 bases aligning to TRBD1. The CDR3 consists of 15 residues. CDR1 and CDR2 from the germline V gene are LGHDT and YNNKEL (reference sequence). The junction had 9 bases not matched to a gene; V was cut back by 6 bases and J by 9 bases.

This clone was seen repeatedly, ten times or more. This sample also contains other DNA sequences that code for the same CDR3. The chain has TRBV7-2 and TRBJ1-5, with no clear D. CDR3 length: 13 amino acids. Trimming stripped 5 bases from V and 7 bases from J, with 12 bases between. Germline CDR1 is SGHTA and CDR2 is FQGNSA. In nucleotides, the CDR3 is TGTGCCAGCAGCCCGGTCCGCGGGCAGCCCCAGCATTTT. Translation gives CASSPVRGQPQHF.

The V and J genes are TRBV25-1 and TRBJ1-2; 10 bases agree with TRBD1. The V gene's germline CDR1 is MGHDK and CDR2 SYGVNS. With V trimmed by 8 bases and J by 2 bases, 5 bases remained unmatched. The CDR3 is made up of 14 amino acids. This CDR3 reads CASRGQGGNYGYTF. In DNA form, the CDR3 reads TGTGCCAGCCGAGGACAGGGGGGCAACTATGGCTACACCTTC.

The CDR3: CATSDQDGGYGYTF. In nucleotides, the CDR3 is TGTGCCACCAGTGATCAGGACGGGGGCTATGGCTACACCTTC. This chain uses TRBV24-1 with TRBJ1-2; a possible D gene is TRBD1 (5 bases). Germline values: CDR1 KGHDR, CDR2 SFDVKD. The CDR3 has 14 amino acids. V was pared by 3 bases and J by 4 bases, with 11 bases between.

This chain connects TRBV5-8 to TRBJ1-4; 7 nucleotides line up with TRBD1. V was pared by 4 bases and J by 5 bases, with 11 bases of the junction left unmatched. This CDR3 has 16 residues. CDR1 is SGHTS and CDR2 is YDEGEE in the germline V gene. CDR3 loop: CASSPTGVVGNEKLFF. The CDR3 DNA sequence: TGTGCCAGCAGCCCTACAGGGGTTGTGGGGAATGAAAAACTGTTTTTT. Full variable domain (remainder filled in from reference TRBV5-8 and TRBJ1-4): EAGVTQSPTHLIKTRGQQATLRCSPISGHTSVYWYQQALGLGLQFLLWYDEGEERNRGNFPPRFSGRQFPNYSSELNVNALELEDSALYLCASSPTGVVGNEKLFFGSGTQLSVL.

The J gene is TRBJ2-5, the V gene TRBV6-5, with 7 bases aligning to TRBD1. Germline V gives CDR1 MNHEY, CDR2 SVGAGI. Trimming at V came to 8 bases and at J to 2 bases, leaving 11 bases not matched to a gene. The CDR3 is 15 residues long. Here the CDR3 DNA reads TGTGCCAGCCGCAGAACTCGGGACAGACAAGAGACCCAGTACTTC. Translation gives CASRRTRDRQETQYF.

The rearrangement links TRBV5-6 to TRBJ2-2; 12 nucleotides line up with TRBD1. The V gene end was trimmed by 4 bases and the J gene end by 4 bases; junction bases not matched to a gene: 8. Germline V gene data show CDR1 as SGHDT and CDR2 as YYEEEE. The CDR3 sequence is 17 residues long. The CDR3 nucleotides are TGTGCCAGCAGCCCTGGGACAGGGGGCGCGAGCACCGGGGAGCTGTTTTTT. It specifies CASSPGTGGASTGELFF.